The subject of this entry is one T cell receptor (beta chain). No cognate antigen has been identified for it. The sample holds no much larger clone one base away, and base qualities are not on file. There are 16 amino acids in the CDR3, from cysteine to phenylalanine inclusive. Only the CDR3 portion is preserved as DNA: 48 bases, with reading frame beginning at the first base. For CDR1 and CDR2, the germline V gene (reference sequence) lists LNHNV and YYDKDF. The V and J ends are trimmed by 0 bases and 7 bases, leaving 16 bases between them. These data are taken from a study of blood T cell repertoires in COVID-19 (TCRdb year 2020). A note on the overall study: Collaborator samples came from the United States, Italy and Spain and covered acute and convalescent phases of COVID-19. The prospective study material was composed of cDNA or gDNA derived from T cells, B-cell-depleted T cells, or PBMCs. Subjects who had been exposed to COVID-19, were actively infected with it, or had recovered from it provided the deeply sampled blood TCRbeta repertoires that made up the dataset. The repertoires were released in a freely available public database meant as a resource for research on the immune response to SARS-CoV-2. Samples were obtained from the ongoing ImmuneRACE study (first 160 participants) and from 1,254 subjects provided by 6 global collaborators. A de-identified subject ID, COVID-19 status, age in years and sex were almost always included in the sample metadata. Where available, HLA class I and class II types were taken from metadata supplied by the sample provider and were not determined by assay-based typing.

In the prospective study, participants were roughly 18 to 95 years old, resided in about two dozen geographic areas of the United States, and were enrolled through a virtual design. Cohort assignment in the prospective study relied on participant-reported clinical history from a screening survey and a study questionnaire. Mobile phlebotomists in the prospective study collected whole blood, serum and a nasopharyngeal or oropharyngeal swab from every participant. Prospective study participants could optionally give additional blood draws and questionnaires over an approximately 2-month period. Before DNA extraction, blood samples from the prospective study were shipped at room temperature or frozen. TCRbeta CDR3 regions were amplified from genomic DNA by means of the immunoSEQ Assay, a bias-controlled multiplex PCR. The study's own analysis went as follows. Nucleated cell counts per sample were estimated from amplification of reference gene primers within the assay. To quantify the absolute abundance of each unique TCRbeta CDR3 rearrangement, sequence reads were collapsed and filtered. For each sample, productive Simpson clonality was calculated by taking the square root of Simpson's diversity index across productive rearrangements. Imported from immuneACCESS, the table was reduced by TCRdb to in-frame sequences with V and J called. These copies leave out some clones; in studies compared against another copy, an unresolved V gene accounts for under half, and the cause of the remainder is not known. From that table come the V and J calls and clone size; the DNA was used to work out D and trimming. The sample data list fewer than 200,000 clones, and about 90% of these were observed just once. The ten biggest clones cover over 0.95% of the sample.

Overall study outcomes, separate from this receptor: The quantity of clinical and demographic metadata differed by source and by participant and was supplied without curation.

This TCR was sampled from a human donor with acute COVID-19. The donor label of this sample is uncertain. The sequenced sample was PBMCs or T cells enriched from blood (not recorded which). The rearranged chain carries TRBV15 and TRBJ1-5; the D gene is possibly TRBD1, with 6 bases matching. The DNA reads TGTGCCACCAGCAGAGATCAGACAGGCCGCTACCAGCCCCAGCATTTT. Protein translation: CATSRDQTGRYQPQHF.